The source of this T cell receptor beta chain is a study of blood T cell repertoires in COVID-19. Whole-study context: The origin of the acute and convalescent COVID-19 samples was the United States, Italy and Spain. In each case, the material was cDNA or gDNA derived from T cells, B-cell-depleted T cells, or PBMCs.

The germline gives CDR1 LNHNV, CDR2 YYDKDF (reference sequence). The CDR3 has 18 amino acids. The trim removed 3 bases at V and 0 bases at J, leaving 12 bases unmatched. The authors' processing: Counts of nucleated cells, estimated from reference gene primer amplification, were obtained. Profiling relied on immunoSEQ multiplex PCR, and the TCRdb table lists in-frame clones only, not all of them. V and J calls and clone size are as listed in that table; D and trimming were resolved from the DNA. The sample has roughly 68,000 clones; around nine tenths are singletons. The J gene is TRBJ2-3, the V gene TRBV15, with TRBD2 matching 7 bases. The sequencing input was peripheral blood. The source of this sequence is a man aged 35 to 55 with COVID-19, enrolled during active disease. CDR3 DNA sequence: TGTGCCACCAGCAGGGGAAGGGGTCAGCGGGGTAGCACAGATACGCAGTATTTT. Its translation: CATSRGRGQRGSTDTQYF. The whole variable domain, filled in from reference TRBV15 and TRBJ2-3, reads DAMVIQNPRYQVTQFGKPVTLSCSQTLNHNVMYWYQQKSSQAPKLLFHYYDKDFNNEADTPDNFQSRRPNTSFCFLDIRSPGLGDTAMYLCATSRGRGQRGSTDTQYFGPGTRLTVL.